These 19 T cell receptor beta chains came from one sample sequenced in a study of blood T cell repertoires in COVID-19. TCRdb's copy holds only in-frame clones and misses some; the assay was immunoSEQ multiplex PCR. The sample gives around 200,000 clones, roughly 80% of which show up once; approximately 13% is in the top ten. The sequenced sample was peripheral blood. These receptors were obtained from a woman aged 45-60 years with acute or convalescent COVID-19.

CDR3 sequence: CASSYQIHLPGSSYEQYF. DNA for the CDR3: TGTGCCAGCAGTTACCAAATACACCTCCCAGGGTCCTCCTACGAGCAGTACTTC. The chain is built from TRBV6-2 or TRBV6-3 and TRBJ2-7; perhaps TRBD1 as D (5 bases). The germline V and J ends were trimmed by 2 bases and 0 bases, with 20 bases remaining between them. The germline gives CDR1 MNHEY, CDR2 SVGEGT. The CDR3 covers 18 residues.

CDR3 residues: CSASWGQSGTEAFF. The CDR3 nucleotides are TGCAGTGCTAGTTGGGGACAGTCGGGGACTGAAGCTTTCTTT. The gene calls are TRBV20-1 and TRBJ1-1, with 7 bases fitting TRBD1. V gave up 3 bases and J gave up 5 bases; unmatched junction bases: 9. This CDR3 has 14 residues. CDR1 is DFQATT, CDR2 SNEGSKA, per germline (reference sequence).

This clone was found once. This chain links TRBV3-1 (or the pseudogene TRBV3-2) with TRBJ2-3; TRBD1 might be the D (5 bases). Trimming took off 0 bases at V and 1 base at J, with 5 bases between the two ends. This CDR3 comprises 14 residues. The germline gives CDR1 LGHDT, CDR2 YNNKEL (reference sequence). The CDR3 sequence: CASSQDRGTDTQYF. The CDR3 bases are TGTGCCAGCAGCCAAGACAGGGGCACAGATACGCAGTATTTT.

The V and J genes are TRBV28 and TRBJ1-2, with a possible D match to TRBD1 (6 bases). With 8 bases removed from V and 6 bases from J, the gap between germline ends came to 16 bases. This CDR3 contains 13 residues. Per germline, CDR1 MDHEN and CDR2 SYDVKM. In nucleotides, the CDR3 is TGTGCCAGCGGGGGCCTGCCTTTTGATGGCTACACCTTC. As protein: CASGGLPFDGYTF.

This clone came up a few times. The V gene is TRBV19, the J gene TRBJ1-6, with 7 bases matching TRBD1. After removal of 2 bases from V and 7 bases from J, the junction contained 5 bases not matched to a gene. This CDR3 is 15 amino acids long. Germline CDR1 and CDR2: LNHDA and SQIVND (reference sequence). CDR3 residues: CASSILTGTNSPLHF. The CDR3 nucleotides are TGTGCCAGTAGTATACTGACAGGGACGAATTCACCCCTCCACTTT.

This clone was seen only once. This chain links TRBV6-6 with TRBJ2-1; 10 bases are shared with TRBD2. The CDR3 runs 15 residues. From germline, CDR1 is MNHNY and CDR2 SVGAGI (reference sequence). V was clipped by 5 bases and J by 5 bases; unmatched bases: 6. The CDR3 loop is CASSKGTSENNEQFF. CDR3 nucleotides: TGTGCCAGCAGTAAAGGGACTAGCGAAAACAATGAGCAGTTCTTC.

The genes are TRBV28 and TRBJ1-4, with a weak D call TRBD1 (5 bases). Germline V gives CDR1 MDHEN, CDR2 SYDVKM. This CDR3 has 13 amino acids. The germline V and J ends were trimmed by 7 bases and 4 bases, with 10 bases remaining between them. The chain's CDR3 is CASTRADNEKLFF. CDR3 nucleotide sequence: TGTGCCAGCACCAGGGCAGATAATGAAAAACTGTTTTTT.

Concerning this clone itself: Possible read error: a much larger clone is one base away. This chain links TRBV2 with TRBJ2-2; 8 nucleotides line up with TRBD1. The CDR3 is 14 residues long. CDR1 is SNHLY, CDR2 FYNNEI, per germline. The ends lost 6 bases at V and 1 base at J; junction bases unmatched: 1. The CDR3 nucleotides are TGTGCCAGCAGGGACAGGGTGAACACCGGGGAGCTGTTTTTT. It encodes CASRDRVNTGELFF.

The V and J genes are TRBV7-2 and TRBJ1-6; TRBD1 agrees at 8 bases. Germline trimming cut 8 bases from V and 9 bases from J; bases unmatched to any gene: 12. This CDR3 has 15 amino acids. Germline loops: CDR1 SGHTA, CDR2 FQGNSA. The CDR3 DNA follows: TGTGCCAGCCAACAGGGGGGGGCCTGGAGTTCACCCCTCCACTTT. This gives the protein CASQQGGAWSSPLHF.

V usage is TRBV5-1 and J usage is TRBJ2-7, with a weak D call TRBD2 (6 bases). The V gene's germline CDR1 is SGHRS and CDR2 YFSETQ. The CDR3 covers 17 residues. Trimming pared 2 bases from V and 0 bases from J, leaving 18 bases between. The CDR3 nucleotides are TGCGCCAGCAGCTTCGGTAACCTGGGACTGAGCTCCTACGAGCAGTACTTC. It encodes CASSFGNLGLSSYEQYF.

The gene calls are TRBV7-9 and TRBJ1-2, with D maybe TRBD1 (5 bases). Germline V gene sequence: CDR1 SEHNR, CDR2 FQNEAQ (reference sequence). The CDR3 is made up of 14 amino acids. V was shortened by 4 bases and J by 2 bases, with 11 bases between the two germline ends. CDR3 sequence (DNA): TGTGCCAGCAGCTCGAAGACAGAGAACTATGGCTACACCTTC. This codes for CASSSKTENYGYTF.

The chain links TRBV7-2 to TRBJ1-1; no clear D. Per germline, CDR1 SGHTA and CDR2 FQGNSA. V lost 4 bases and J 0 bases, leaving 6 bases between the germline ends. There are 13 residues in the CDR3. The CDR3 bases are TGTGCCAGCAGCTCCGGTATGAACACTGAAGCTTTCTTT. Its protein is CASSSGMNTEAFF. The full variable domain, its missing parts supplied by reference TRBV7-2 and TRBJ1-1, is GAGVSQSPSNKVTEKGKDVELRCDPISGHTALYWYRQSLGQGLEFLIYFQGNSAPDKSGLPSDRFSAERTGGSVSTLTIQRTQQEDSAVYLCASSSGMNTEAFFGQGTRLTVV.

V gene TRBV7-2 combines with J gene TRBJ2-3; tentative D call: TRBD2 (7 bases). Looked up from germline, CDR1 is SGHTA and CDR2 is FQGNSA. The CDR3 loop spans 13 amino acids. V lost 2 bases and J lost 10, with 13 bases in between. The CDR3 spells CASSLRGGVPQYF. DNA of the CDR3: TGTGCCAGCAGCTTAAGGGGGGGGGTGCCGCAGTATTTT.

This sequence joins TRBV12-5 and TRBJ1-5; 8 bases are a match to TRBD1. The CDR3 runs 18 residues. Germline V gene sequence: CDR1 LGHNT, CDR2 FRNRAP. With 1 base clipped from V and 2 bases from J, the junction kept 10 bases outside the gene matches. CDR3 in DNA: TGTGCTAGTGGTTTGGGACAGGGGCAACCCACGGGCAATCAGCCCCAGCATTTT. Encoded protein: CASGLGQGQPTGNQPQHF.

The CDR3 loop is CASSFSGVGGYEQYF. The CDR3 DNA follows: TGTGCCAGCAGCTTCAGCGGGGTGGGCGGCTACGAGCAGTACTTC. The chain has TRBV2 and TRBJ2-7; 7 positions match TRBD2. The CDR3 has 15 residues. The V and J ends lost 6 bases and 3 bases, in that order; junction bases with no gene match: 11. CDR1 and CDR2 (germline): SNHLY, FYNNEI.

The V call is TRBV6-2 or TRBV6-3, the J call TRBJ1-6, with 7 bases aligning to TRBD1. Germline-derived CDR1 and CDR2 are MNHEY and SVGEGT. The CDR3 covers 15 residues. Losses at the gene ends were 4 bases for V and 7 bases for J; bases not matched to a gene: 7. The CDR3 nucleotides read TGTGCCAGCAGTTCTACGGACAGGATAAATTCACCCCTCCACTTT. This encodes CASSSTDRINSPLHF.

The chain combines TRBV28 with TRBJ2-5; D ambiguous. The CDR3 runs to 14 residues. Deletions cut 5 bases from V and 1 base from J, with 11 bases between. CDR1 is MDHEN, CDR2 SYDVKM, per germline. In nucleotides, the CDR3 is TGTGCCAGCAGTCTACAGCTATCCCAAGAGACCCAGTACTTC. Protein: CASSLQLSQETQYF.

This clone has a single count. The chain uses TRBV5-6 and TRBJ1-1, with TRBD1 matching 10 bases. With 4 bases clipped from V and 4 bases from J, the junction kept 1 base outside the gene matches. This CDR3 is built from 13 residues. Germline CDR1 is SGHDT and CDR2 is YYEEEE. The CDR3 DNA follows: TGTGCCAGCAGCCGGACAGGGGGCACTGAAGCTTTCTTT. The encoded protein is CASSRTGGTEAFF.

CDR3 residues: CASSTGTPYEQYF. In DNA, the CDR3 is TGTGCCAGCAGTACAGGTACTCCCTACGAGCAGTACTTC. The J gene is TRBJ2-7, the V gene TRBV28; possibly TRBD1 for D (5 bases). Trimming took off 5 bases at V and 2 bases at J, with 10 bases between the two ends. Germline V gene sequence: CDR1 MDHEN, CDR2 SYDVKM. The length of the CDR3 is 13 residues.